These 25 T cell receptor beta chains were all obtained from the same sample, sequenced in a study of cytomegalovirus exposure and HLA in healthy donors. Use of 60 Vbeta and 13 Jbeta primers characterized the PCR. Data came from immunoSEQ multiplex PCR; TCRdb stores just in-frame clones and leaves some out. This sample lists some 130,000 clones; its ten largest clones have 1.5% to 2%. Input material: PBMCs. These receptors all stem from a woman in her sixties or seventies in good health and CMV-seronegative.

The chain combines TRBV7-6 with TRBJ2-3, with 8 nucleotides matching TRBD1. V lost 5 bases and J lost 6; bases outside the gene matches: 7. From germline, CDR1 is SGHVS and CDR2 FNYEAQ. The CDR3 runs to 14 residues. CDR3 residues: CASSRTGWRDTQYF. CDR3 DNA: TGTGCCAGCAGCCGGACAGGGTGGAGGGATACGCAGTATTTT.

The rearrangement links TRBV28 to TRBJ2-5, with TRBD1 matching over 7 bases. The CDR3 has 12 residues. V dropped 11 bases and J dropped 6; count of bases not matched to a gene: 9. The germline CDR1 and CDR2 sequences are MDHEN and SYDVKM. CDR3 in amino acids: CAVTGPWQTQYF. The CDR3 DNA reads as TGTGCCGTGACAGGGCCTTGGCAGACCCAGTACTTC.

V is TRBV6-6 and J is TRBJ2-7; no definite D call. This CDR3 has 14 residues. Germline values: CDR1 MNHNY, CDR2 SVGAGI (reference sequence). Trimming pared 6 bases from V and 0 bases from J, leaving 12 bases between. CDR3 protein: CASRSSVSSYEQYF. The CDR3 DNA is TGTGCCAGCAGGTCCAGCGTATCCTCCTACGAGCAGTACTTC.

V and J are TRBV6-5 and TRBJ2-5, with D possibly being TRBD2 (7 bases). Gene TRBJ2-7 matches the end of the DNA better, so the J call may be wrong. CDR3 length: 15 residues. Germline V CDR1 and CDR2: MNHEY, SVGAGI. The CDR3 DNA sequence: TGTGCCAGCATGTACGGGAGAGGGGGGGCCTACGAGCAGTACTTC. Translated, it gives CASMYGRGGAYEQYF.

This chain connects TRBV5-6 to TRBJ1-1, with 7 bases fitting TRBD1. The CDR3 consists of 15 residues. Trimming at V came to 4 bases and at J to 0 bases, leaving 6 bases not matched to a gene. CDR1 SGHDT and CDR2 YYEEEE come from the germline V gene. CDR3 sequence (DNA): TGTGCCAGCAGCCCGTGGGACAGAATGAACACTGAAGCTTTCTTT. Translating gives CASSPWDRMNTEAFF.

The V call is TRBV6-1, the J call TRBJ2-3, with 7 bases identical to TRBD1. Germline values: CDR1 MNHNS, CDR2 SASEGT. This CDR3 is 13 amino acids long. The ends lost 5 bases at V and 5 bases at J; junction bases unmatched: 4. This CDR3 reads CASSRDREDTQYF. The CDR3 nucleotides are TGTGCCAGCAGTCGGGACAGAGAAGATACGCAGTATTTT.

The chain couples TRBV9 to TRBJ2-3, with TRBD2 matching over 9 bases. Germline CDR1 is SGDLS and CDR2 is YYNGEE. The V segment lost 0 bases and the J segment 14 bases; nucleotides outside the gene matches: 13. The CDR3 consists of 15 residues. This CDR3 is CASSVGERGAFRPYF. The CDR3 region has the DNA TGTGCCAGCAGCGTAGGCGAGCGGGGGGCCTTCCGACCGTATTTT.

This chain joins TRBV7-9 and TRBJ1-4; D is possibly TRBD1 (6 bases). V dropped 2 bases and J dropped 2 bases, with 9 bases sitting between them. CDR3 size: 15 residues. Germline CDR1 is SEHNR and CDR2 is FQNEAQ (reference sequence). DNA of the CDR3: TGTGCCAGCAGCTTAAGCACAGGGACTAATGAAAAACTGTTTTTT. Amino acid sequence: CASSLSTGTNEKLFF.

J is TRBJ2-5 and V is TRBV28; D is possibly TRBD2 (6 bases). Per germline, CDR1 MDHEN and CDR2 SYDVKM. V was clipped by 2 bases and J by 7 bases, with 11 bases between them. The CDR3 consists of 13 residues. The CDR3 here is CASSLAGSGTQYF. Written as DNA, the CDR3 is TGTGCCAGCAGTTTAGCCGGGAGTGGGACCCAGTACTTC.

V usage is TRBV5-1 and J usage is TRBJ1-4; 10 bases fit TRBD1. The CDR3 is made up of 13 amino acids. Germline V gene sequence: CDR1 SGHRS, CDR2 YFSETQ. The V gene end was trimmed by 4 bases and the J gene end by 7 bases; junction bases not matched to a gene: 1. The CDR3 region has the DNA TGCGCCAGCAGCCGGGACAGGGGTGAAAAACTGTTTTTT. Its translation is CASSRDRGEKLFF.

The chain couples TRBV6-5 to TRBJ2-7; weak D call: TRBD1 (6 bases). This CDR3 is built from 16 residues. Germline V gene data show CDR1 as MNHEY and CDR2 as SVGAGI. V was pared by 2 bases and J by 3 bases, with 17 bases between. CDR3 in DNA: TGTGCCAGCAGTTACCGCCTACAGGGATCGGTCTACGAGCAGTACTTC. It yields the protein CASSYRLQGSVYEQYF.

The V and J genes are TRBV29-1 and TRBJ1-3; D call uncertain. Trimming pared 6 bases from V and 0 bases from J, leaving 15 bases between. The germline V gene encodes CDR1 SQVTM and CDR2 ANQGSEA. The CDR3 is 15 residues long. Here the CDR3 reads CSVVKGGYSGNTIYF. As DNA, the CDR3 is TGCAGCGTCGTCAAGGGAGGGTACTCTGGAAACACCATATATTTT. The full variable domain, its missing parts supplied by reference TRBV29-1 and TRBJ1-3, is SAVISQKPSRDICQRGTSLTIQCQVDSQVTMMFWYRQQPGQSLTLIATANQGSEATYESGFVIDKFPISRPNLTFSTLTVSNMSPEDSSIYLCSVVKGGYSGNTIYFGEGSWLTVV.

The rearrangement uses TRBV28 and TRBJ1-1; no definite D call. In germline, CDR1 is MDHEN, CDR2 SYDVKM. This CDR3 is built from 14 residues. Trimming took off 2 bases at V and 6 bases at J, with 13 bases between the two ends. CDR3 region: CASSLAGLSPEAFF. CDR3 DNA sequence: TGTGCCAGCAGTTTAGCCGGGTTGTCTCCTGAAGCTTTCTTT. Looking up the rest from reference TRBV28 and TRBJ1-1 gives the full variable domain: DVKVTQSSRYLVKRTGEKVFLECVQDMDHENMFWYRQDPGLGLRLIYFSYDVKMKEKGDIPEGYSVSREKKERFSLILESASTNQTSMYLCASSLAGLSPEAFFGQGTRLTVV.

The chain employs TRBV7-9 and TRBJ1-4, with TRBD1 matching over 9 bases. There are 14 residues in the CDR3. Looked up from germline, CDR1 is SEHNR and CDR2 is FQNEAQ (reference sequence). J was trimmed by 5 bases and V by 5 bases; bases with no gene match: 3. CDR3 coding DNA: TGTGCCAGCAGCAGAGGGACAGGGAATGAAAAACTGTTTTTT. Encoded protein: CASSRGTGNEKLFF.

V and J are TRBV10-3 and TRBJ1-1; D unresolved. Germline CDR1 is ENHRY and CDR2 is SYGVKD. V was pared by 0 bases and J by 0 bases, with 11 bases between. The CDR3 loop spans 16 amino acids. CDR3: CAISESGSDMNTEAFF. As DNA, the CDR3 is TGTGCCATCAGTGAGTCGGGGAGTGACATGAACACTGAAGCTTTCTTT.

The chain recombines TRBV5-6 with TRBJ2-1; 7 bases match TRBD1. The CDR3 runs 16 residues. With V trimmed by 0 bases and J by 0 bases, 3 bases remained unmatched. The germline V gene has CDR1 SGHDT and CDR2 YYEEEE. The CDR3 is CASSLDRGSSYNEQFF. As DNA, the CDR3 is TGTGCCAGCAGCTTGGACAGGGGAAGCTCCTACAATGAGCAGTTCTTC.

This CDR3 reads CASRSGQGTYNEQFF. The DNA of the CDR3 is TGTGCCAGCAGATCGGGACAGGGCACCTACAATGAGCAGTTCTTC. The chain is built from TRBV6-5 and TRBJ2-1; 9 positions agree with TRBD1. This CDR3 spans 15 amino acids. Germline V gene lookup returns CDR1 MNHEY and CDR2 SVGAGI. Unmatched junction bases numbered 5, after V lost 6 bases and J lost 2 bases.

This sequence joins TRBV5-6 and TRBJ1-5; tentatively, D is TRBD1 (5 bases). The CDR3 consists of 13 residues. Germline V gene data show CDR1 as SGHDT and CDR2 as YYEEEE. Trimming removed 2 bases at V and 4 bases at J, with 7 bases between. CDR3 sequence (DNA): TGTGCCAGCAGCTTCACAGGAAATCAGCCCCAGCATTTT. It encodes CASSFTGNQPQHF.

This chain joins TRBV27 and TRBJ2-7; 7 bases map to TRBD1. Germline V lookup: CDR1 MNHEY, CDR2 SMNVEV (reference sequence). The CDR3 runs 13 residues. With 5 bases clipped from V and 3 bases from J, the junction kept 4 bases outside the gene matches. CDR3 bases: TGTGCCAGCAGTCCGACAGGGAACTACGAGCAGTACTTC. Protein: CASSPTGNYEQYF.

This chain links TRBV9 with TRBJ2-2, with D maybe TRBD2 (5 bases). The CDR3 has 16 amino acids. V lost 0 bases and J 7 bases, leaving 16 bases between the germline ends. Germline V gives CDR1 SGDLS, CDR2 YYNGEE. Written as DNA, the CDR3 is TGTGCCAGCAGCGTAGCGCCGGCCGACTACATCGGGGAGCTGTTTTTT. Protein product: CASSVAPADYIGELFF.

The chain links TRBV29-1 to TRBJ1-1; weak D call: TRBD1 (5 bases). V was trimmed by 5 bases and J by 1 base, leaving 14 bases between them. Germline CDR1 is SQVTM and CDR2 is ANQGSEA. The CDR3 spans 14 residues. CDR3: CSVRFRQGNTEAFF. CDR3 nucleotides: TGCAGCGTTCGGTTTAGGCAGGGGAACACTGAAGCTTTCTTT.

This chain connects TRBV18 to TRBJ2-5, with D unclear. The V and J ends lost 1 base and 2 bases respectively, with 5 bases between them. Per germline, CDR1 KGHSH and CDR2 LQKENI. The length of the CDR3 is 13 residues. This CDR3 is CASSPLPQETQYF. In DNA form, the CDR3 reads TGTGCCAGCTCACCACTCCCACAAGAGACCCAGTACTTC.

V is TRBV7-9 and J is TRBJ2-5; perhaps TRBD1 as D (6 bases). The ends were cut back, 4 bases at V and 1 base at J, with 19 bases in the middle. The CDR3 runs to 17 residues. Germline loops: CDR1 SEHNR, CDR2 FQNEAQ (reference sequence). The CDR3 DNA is TGTGCCAGCAGCTCACCGGACAGACAGTTAATCCAAGAGACCCAGTACTTC. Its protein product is CASSSPDRQLIQETQYF. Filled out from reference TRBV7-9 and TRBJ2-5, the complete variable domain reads DTGVSQNPRHKITKRGQNVTFRCDPISEHNRLYWYRQTLGQGPEFLTYFQNEAQLEKSRLLSDRFSAERPKGSFSTLEIQRTEQGDSAMYLCASSSPDRQLIQETQYFGPGTRLLVL.

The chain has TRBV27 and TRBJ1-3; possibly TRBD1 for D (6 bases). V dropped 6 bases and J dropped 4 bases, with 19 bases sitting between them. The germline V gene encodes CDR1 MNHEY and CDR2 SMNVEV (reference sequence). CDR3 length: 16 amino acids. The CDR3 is CASSRDRPGRGNTIYF. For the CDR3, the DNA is TGTGCCAGCAGCCGAGACAGGCCGGGCCGGGGAAACACCATATATTTT.

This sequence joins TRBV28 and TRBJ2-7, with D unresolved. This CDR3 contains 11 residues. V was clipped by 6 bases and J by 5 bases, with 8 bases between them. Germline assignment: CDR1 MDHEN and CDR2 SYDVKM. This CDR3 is CASSAENEQYF. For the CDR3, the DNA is TGTGCCAGCAGCGCCGAGAACGAGCAGTACTTC.